This T cell receptor (beta chain) stems from a study of T cells after yellow fever vaccination. Findings of the study overall: Detected again after the booster were most primary-vaccination clones, at 96% CD4 and about 89% CD8. Abundant clonotypes from the bulk population could get into FACS-sorted repertoires as contaminants.

This clonotype was seen at least ten times. Its antigen is unknown. Trimming removed 2 bases at V and 0 bases at J, with 14 bases between. CDR1 MNHEY and CDR2 SVGEGT come from the germline V gene. This CDR3 is built from 17 residues. TCRdb processed the 5' RACE reads anew with MiXCR; each CDR3 protein has one entry. The repertoire holds a few hundred thousand distinct CDR3 sequences, with 6.5% to 8.5% as singletons. The sequences come from CD4+ T cells sorted from PBMCs, collected 15 days after the yellow fever booster vaccination. This TCR was sampled from a man between 25 and 39 years old who received the YFV17D yellow fever vaccine. The chain uses TRBV6-2 or TRBV6-3 and TRBJ2-4, with D hard to call. The CDR3, as DNA: TGTGCCAGCAGTTACGCGGCGCGGAAACTAGCCAAAAACATTCAGTACTTC. Amino acid sequence: CASSYAARKLAKNIQYF.